The next 7 T cell receptor beta chains were all read from a single sample in a study of CD8 T cells in Susac syndrome. An amount of RNA that ranged from roughly 0.5 to 1 ug was reverse transcribed with random hexamers. TCRdb ran MiXCR on the immunoSEQ multiplex PCR reads and lists one entry per CDR3 protein. The table shows under 55,000 distinct CDR3 sequences, with 90% to 95% occurring only once. The sequenced material came from CD8+ T cells from PBMCs. The receptors here all came from a human donor with multiple sclerosis.

The chain joins TRBV20-1 to TRBJ1-2; a possible D gene is TRBD1 (6 bases). CDR1 is DFQATT, CDR2 SNEGSKA, per germline (reference sequence). CDR3 size: 14 residues. V lost 6 bases and J lost 6, with 20 bases in between. The CDR3 sequence is CSAPPRGGADGYTF. As DNA, the CDR3 is TGCAGTGCCCCTCCCCGTGGGGGCGCGGATGGCTACACCTTC.

The chain joins TRBV27 to TRBJ2-7; 11 bases line up with TRBD1. Per germline, CDR1 MNHEY and CDR2 SMNVEV (reference sequence). The CDR3 is 14 amino acids. With 10 bases clipped from V and 5 bases from J, the junction kept 10 bases outside the gene matches. As DNA, the CDR3 is TGTGCCATCCGCGTGGGACAGGGGGTTAACGAGCAGTACTTC. This gives the protein CAIRVGQGVNEQYF.

The rearrangement uses TRBV7-3 and TRBJ2-2; D remains unclear. Germline loops: CDR1 SGHTA, CDR2 FQGTGA. The length of the CDR3 is 14 residues. With 3 bases removed from V and 4 bases from J, the gap between germline ends came to 9 bases. CDR3 nucleotide sequence: TGTGCCAGCAGCTTCCTAGGCGGCACCGGGGAGCTGTTTTTT. Translated, it gives CASSFLGGTGELFF.

V usage is TRBV7-9 and J usage is TRBJ2-5; 10 nucleotides match TRBD2. The CDR3 spans 14 residues. V lost 5 bases to trimming and J lost 5 bases; unmatched junction nucleotides: 5. Germline V gene lookup returns CDR1 SEHNR and CDR2 FQNEAQ (reference sequence). The CDR3 region is CASSPPGLAETQYF. The CDR3, as DNA: TGTGCCAGCAGCCCACCGGGACTAGCGGAGACCCAGTACTTC.

The chain couples TRBV6-5 to TRBJ2-7, with D unresolved. Looked up from germline, CDR1 is MNHEY and CDR2 is SVGAGI. V lost 0 bases and J 4 bases, leaving 10 bases between the germline ends. This CDR3 comprises 14 residues. The DNA of the CDR3 is TGTGCCAGCAGTTACTCGGCGGCATCTTACGAGCAGTACTTC. It specifies CASSYSAASYEQYF.

The rearrangement joins TRBV7-9 to TRBJ1-1; TRBD1 matches 8 bases. J gave up 4 bases and V 5 bases, and 15 bases lay outside the gene matches. This CDR3 is built from 17 residues. Germline V CDR1 and CDR2: SEHNR, FQNEAQ (reference sequence). This CDR3 is CASSNNLRGLTVTEAFF. The DNA for the CDR3 is TGTGCCAGCAGCAACAACCTCAGGGGGCTTACGGTCACTGAAGCTTTCTTT.

The chain links TRBV9 to TRBJ2-7; D may be TRBD2 (5 bases). This CDR3 spans 15 amino acids. Trimming removed 0 bases at V and 4 bases at J, with 14 bases between. Germline V CDR1 and CDR2: SGDLS, YYNGEE. CDR3 sequence: CASSVGMGTGYEQYF. In nucleotides, the CDR3 is TGTGCCAGCAGCGTAGGCATGGGTACGGGGTACGAGCAGTACTTC.